The 21 T cell receptor beta chains below all came from one sample that was sequenced in a study of radiotherapy plus CTLA-4 blockade in lung cancer. Assay used: immunoSEQ multiplex PCR; TCRdb lists only in-frame clones, some missing. The sample lists about 70,000 clones, 70% to 80% seen once, with 10% in the top ten. This specimen consisted of peripheral blood, obtained from a patient treated with radiotherapy plus ipilimumab. These receptors were collected from a human donor with non-small cell lung cancer who had a complete response to radiotherapy plus ipilimumab.

The rearrangement links TRBV7-9 to TRBJ1-3, with unresolved D. The germline V gene encodes CDR1 SEHNR and CDR2 FQNEAQ (reference sequence). Trimming pared 7 bases from V and 3 bases from J, leaving 10 bases between. The CDR3 has 13 residues. CDR3 in amino acids: CASTRGSGNTIYF. The CDR3 DNA reads TGTGCCAGCACCAGAGGAAGTGGAAACACCATATATTTT.

The chain carries TRBV30 and TRBJ2-3; the D is unclear. With 5 bases removed from V and 2 bases from J, the gap between germline ends came to 8 bases. Germline CDR1 GTSNPN, CDR2 SVGIG (reference sequence). CDR3 length equals 12 residues. The CDR3 sequence is CAWAKDTDTQYF. CDR3 coding DNA: TGTGCCTGGGCGAAAGACACAGATACGCAGTATTTT.

The CDR3 is CASSRGGSSYNEQFF. The CDR3 coding sequence is TGTGCTAGTTCACGCGGCGGTTCTTCCTACAATGAGCAGTTCTTC. The rearrangement uses TRBV12-5 and TRBJ2-1; the D is unclear. CDR1 and CDR2 (germline): LGHNT, FRNRAP. The V gene lost 8 bases and the J gene lost 1 base, with 15 bases spanning the gap. The CDR3 spans 15 residues.

J is TRBJ2-1 and V is TRBV7-2; 9 bases match TRBD2. The J segment lost 2 bases and the V segment lost 2 bases, leaving 7 bases of the junction unmatched. The CDR3 runs 17 residues. Germline V gene data show CDR1 as SGHTA and CDR2 as FQGNSA. CDR3 sequence: CASSLFRGRGAYNEQFF. CDR3 DNA: TGTGCCAGCAGCTTATTTCGCGGGAGGGGAGCCTACAATGAGCAGTTCTTC.

The genes are TRBV30 and TRBJ2-7; 9 positions match TRBD2. Per germline, CDR1 GTSNPN and CDR2 SVGIG (reference sequence). The CDR3 has 16 residues. V lost 1 base and J lost 3; bases outside the gene matches: 10. This CDR3 is CAWSGSQREAHYEQYV. Written as DNA, the CDR3 is TGTGCCTGGAGTGGTTCCCAGCGGGAGGCGCACTACGAGCAGTACGTC.

The chain uses TRBV6-8 and TRBJ1-2, with a weak D call TRBD1 (5 bases). CDR1 and CDR2 (germline): MNHGY, SAAAGT. V lost 6 bases to trimming and J lost 5 bases, with 13 bases between them. The CDR3 is 13 amino acids. CDR3 in DNA: TGTGCCAGCAGCCCCTTTGGGGGTTATGGCTACACCTTC. Translating it yields CASSPFGGYGYTF.

This sequence joins TRBV7-8 and TRBJ1-5; TRBD1 matches 9 bases. CDR3 size: 16 residues. Trimming removed 0 bases from V and 0 bases from J; junction bases left unmatched: 0. The V gene's germline CDR1 is SGHVS and CDR2 FQNEAQ. In nucleotides, the CDR3 is TGTGCCAGCAGCTTAGCGGGACAGGGTAGCAATCAGCCCCAGCATTTT. Translating it yields CASSLAGQGSNQPQHF. The full variable domain, in which reference TRBV7-8 and TRBJ1-5 provide the parts outside the CDR3, is GAGVSQSPRYKVAKRGQDVALRCDPISGHVSLFWYQQALGQGPEFLTYFQNEAQLDKSGLPSDRFFAERPEGSVSTLKIQRTQQEDSAVYLCASSLAGQGSNQPQHFGDGTRLSIL.

This chain links TRBV18 with TRBJ2-1; 12 bases line up with TRBD2. J lost 0 bases, V lost 1 base, and 4 bases had no gene match. Looked up from germline, CDR1 is KGHSH and CDR2 is LQKENI. This CDR3 comprises 18 residues. CDR3 nucleotide sequence: TGTGCCAGCTCACCACGGACTAGCGGGACGAGCTCCTACAATGAGCAGTTCTTC. Translating gives CASSPRTSGTSSYNEQFF.

This sequence joins TRBV18 and TRBJ2-7; D is possibly TRBD2 (6 bases). The CDR3 covers 15 residues. CDR1 is KGHSH, CDR2 LQKENI, per germline. Between the trimmed V and J ends, which lost 3 bases and 5 bases, there was a span of 17 bases. DNA of the CDR3: TGTGCCAGCTCACCTTCATCCGGGGGATTCCACGAGCAGTACTTC. Protein product: CASSPSSGGFHEQYF. Full variable domain (rest looked up from reference TRBV18 and TRBJ2-7): NAGVMQNPRHLVRRRGQEARLRCSPMKGHSHVYWYRQLPEEGLKFMVYLQKENIIDESGMPKERFSAEFPKEGPSILRIQQVVRGDSAAYFCASSPSSGGFHEQYFGPGTRLTVT.

This sequence joins TRBV15 and TRBJ2-7; TRBD2 matches 9 bases. CDR3 length: 17 amino acids. From germline, CDR1 is LNHNV and CDR2 YYDKDF (reference sequence). J was trimmed by 3 bases and V by 3 bases; bases with no gene match: 12. CDR3 protein: CATSRGGLRGGDYEQYF. The CDR3 DNA is TGTGCCACCAGCAGGGGTGGGTTGCGGGGGGGTGACTACGAGCAGTACTTC. The full variable domain, its missing parts supplied by reference TRBV15 and TRBJ2-7, is DAMVIQNPRYQVTQFGKPVTLSCSQTLNHNVMYWYQQKSSQAPKLLFHYYDKDFNNEADTPDNFQSRRPNTSFCFLDIRSPGLGDTAMYLCATSRGGLRGGDYEQYFGPGTRLTVT.

The chain couples TRBV28 to TRBJ2-4; TRBD1 aligns across 10 bases. This CDR3 comprises 13 residues. With V trimmed by 8 bases and J by 9 bases, 7 bases remained unmatched. The germline V gene encodes CDR1 MDHEN and CDR2 SYDVKM. This chain's CDR3 is CASAGQGVTIQYF. For the CDR3, the DNA is TGTGCCAGCGCAGGACAGGGGGTGACCATTCAGTACTTC.

In this sample, this clone turned up once. This sample includes further DNA sequences coding for the same CDR3. This rearrangement joins TRBV27 to TRBJ2-1; 8 bases align to TRBD2. J gave up 1 base and V 6 bases, and 8 bases lay outside the gene matches. CDR1 is MNHEY, CDR2 SMNVEV, per germline (reference sequence). The CDR3 loop spans 16 amino acids. CDR3 sequence reads: CASSSRGGPSYNEQFF. The CDR3 nucleotides read TGTGCCAGCAGCTCCCGGGGGGGGCCATCCTACAATGAGCAGTTCTTC.

V is TRBV7-2 and J is TRBJ1-2; a possible D gene is TRBD1 (6 bases). The V gene's germline CDR1 is SGHTA and CDR2 FQGNSA. This CDR3 is 15 amino acids long. Trimming left V 5 bases short and J 7 bases short, with 20 bases between. CDR3: CASSLGGREQSGYTF. CDR3 in DNA: TGTGCCAGCAGCCTTGGGGGCCGGGAACAATCTGGCTACACCTTC.

CDR3 sequence (DNA): TGTGCCAGCAGCCTAAACAGGGGCGCCCCAGATACGCAGTATTTT. Its protein product is CASSLNRGAPDTQYF. The chain couples TRBV2 to TRBJ2-3, with 7 nucleotides matching TRBD1. Germline CDR1 SNHLY, CDR2 FYNNEI. CDR3 length: 15 residues. Trimming removed 6 bases from V and 4 bases from J; junction bases left unmatched: 10.

In nucleotides, the CDR3 is TGCGCCAGCAGCTTTTGGGGGGTCGAGCAGTACTTC. Translation: CASSFWGVEQYF. The V gene is TRBV5-1, the J gene TRBJ2-7; tentative D call: TRBD2 (6 bases). V was shortened by 2 bases and J by 6 bases, with 9 bases between the two germline ends. Germline values: CDR1 SGHRS, CDR2 YFSETQ. This CDR3 has 12 residues.

The genes are TRBV18 and TRBJ1-5; possible D gene TRBD1, 6 bases. Germline CDR1 reads KGHSH; CDR2 reads LQKENI. Between the trimmed V and J ends, which lost 4 bases and 1 base, there was a span of 17 bases. This CDR3 contains 17 residues. DNA of the CDR3: TGTGCCAGCTCACTAAATTCCGGGACAACGAGCAATCAGCCCCAGCATTTT. Translating it yields CASSLNSGTTSNQPQHF.

The gene calls are TRBV9 and TRBJ2-7; 7 bases are a match to TRBD1. Unmatched junction bases numbered 10, after V lost 3 bases and J lost 1 base. Germline V gene lookup returns CDR1 SGDLS and CDR2 YYNGEE. The CDR3 totals 16 residues. CDR3 in DNA: TGTGCCAGCAGCGAGGGGGACAGCGAGATTTCCTACGAGCAGTACTTC. Amino acids: CASSEGDSEISYEQYF.

In this sample, this clone turned up a few times. The chain employs TRBV11-2 and TRBJ2-7, with TRBD2 matching over 10 bases. The V and J ends lost 0 bases and 5 bases, in that order; junction bases with no gene match: 10. Germline loops: CDR1 SGHAT, CDR2 FQNNGV. The CDR3 runs 17 residues. The DNA of the CDR3 is TGTGCCAGCAGCTTAGAGGCAAATCCTAGCGGGGGCCACGAGCAGTACTTC. Its translation: CASSLEANPSGGHEQYF.

This chain joins TRBV30 and TRBJ2-1, with 9 bases aligning to TRBD2. Germline CDR1 GTSNPN, CDR2 SVGIG (reference sequence). V lost 3 bases and J lost 0; bases outside the gene matches: 3. The CDR3 is 15 residues long. The CDR3 DNA reads as TGTGCCTGGAGGACTAGCGGCAGCTCCTACAATGAGCAGTTCTTC. Translated, it gives CAWRTSGSSYNEQFF.

J is TRBJ2-7 and V is TRBV5-4, with D maybe TRBD2 (6 bases). The CDR3 contains 14 residues. From germline, CDR1 is SGHNT and CDR2 YYREEE (reference sequence). Trimming removed 4 bases at V and 0 bases at J, with 11 bases between. CDR3 DNA: TGTGCCAGCAGCCCACTCGGGAGCTCCTACGAGCAGTACGTC. Its protein product is CASSPLGSSYEQYV.

The chain joins TRBV29-1 to TRBJ1-5, with D maybe TRBD1 (5 bases). The germline V and J ends were trimmed by 6 bases and 7 bases, with 16 bases remaining between them. The CDR3 totals 13 residues. The germline CDR1 and CDR2 sequences are SQVTM and ANQGSEA. CDR3 coding DNA: TGCAGCGTGGAATCGGGGGAGCGGCAGCCCCAGCATTTT. It encodes CSVESGERQPQHF.